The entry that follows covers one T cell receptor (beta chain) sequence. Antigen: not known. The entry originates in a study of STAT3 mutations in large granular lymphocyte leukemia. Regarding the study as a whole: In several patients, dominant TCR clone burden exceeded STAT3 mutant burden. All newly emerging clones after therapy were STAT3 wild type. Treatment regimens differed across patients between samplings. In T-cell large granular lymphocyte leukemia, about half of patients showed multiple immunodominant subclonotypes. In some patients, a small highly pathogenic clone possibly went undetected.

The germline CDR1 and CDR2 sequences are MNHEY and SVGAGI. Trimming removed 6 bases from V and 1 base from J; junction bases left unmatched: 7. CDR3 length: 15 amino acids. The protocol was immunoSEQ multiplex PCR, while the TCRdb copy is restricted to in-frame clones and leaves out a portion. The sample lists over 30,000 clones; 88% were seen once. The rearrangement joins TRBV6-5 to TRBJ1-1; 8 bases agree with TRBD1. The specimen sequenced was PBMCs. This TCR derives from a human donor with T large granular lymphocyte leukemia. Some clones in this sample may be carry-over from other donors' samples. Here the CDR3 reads CASSKTGARNTEAFF. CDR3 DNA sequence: TGTGCCAGCAGCAAGACAGGGGCCCGGAACACTGAAGCTTTCTTT.